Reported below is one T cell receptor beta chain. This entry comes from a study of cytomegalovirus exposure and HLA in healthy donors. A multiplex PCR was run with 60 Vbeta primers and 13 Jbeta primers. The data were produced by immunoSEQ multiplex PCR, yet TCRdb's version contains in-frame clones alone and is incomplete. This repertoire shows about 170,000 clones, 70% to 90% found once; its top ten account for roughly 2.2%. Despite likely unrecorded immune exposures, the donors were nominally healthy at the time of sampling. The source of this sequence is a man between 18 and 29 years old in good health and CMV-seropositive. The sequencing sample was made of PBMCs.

In nucleotides, the CDR3 is TGTGCCAGCAGAGACTATACGGGGGATACGCAGTATTTT. It encodes CASRDYTGDTQYF. J is TRBJ2-3 and V is TRBV6-5; tentatively, D is TRBD2 (5 bases). The V gene lost 6 bases and the J gene lost 6 bases, with 13 bases spanning the gap. Germline V gives CDR1 MNHEY, CDR2 SVGAGI. The CDR3 has 13 residues.